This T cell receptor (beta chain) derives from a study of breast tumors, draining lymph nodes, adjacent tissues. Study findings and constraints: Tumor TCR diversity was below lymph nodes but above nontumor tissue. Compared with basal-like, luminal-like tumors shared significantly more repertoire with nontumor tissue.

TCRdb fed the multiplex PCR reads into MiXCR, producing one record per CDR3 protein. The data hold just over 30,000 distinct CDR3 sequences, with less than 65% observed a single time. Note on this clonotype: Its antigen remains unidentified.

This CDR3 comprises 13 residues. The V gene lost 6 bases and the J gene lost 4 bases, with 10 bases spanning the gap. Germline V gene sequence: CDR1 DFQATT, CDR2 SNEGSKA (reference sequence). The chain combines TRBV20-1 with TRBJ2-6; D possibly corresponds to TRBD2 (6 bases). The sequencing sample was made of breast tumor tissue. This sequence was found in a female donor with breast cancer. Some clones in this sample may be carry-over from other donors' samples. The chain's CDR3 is CSARDLGANVLTF. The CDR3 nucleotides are TGCAGTGCGAGGGACTTAGGGGCCAACGTCCTGACTTTC.